This TCR beta chain was recovered during a study of shared clonotypes between healthy human individuals (TCRdb year 2020). For context, the study as a whole: The cohort included three men and a couple of women between 18 and 49 years of age. For each donor, CD4 naive and CD4 memory were each given three plates, CD8 naive was given two plates, and CD8 memory was given one plate. Blood TCR repertoires of a handful of healthy adults were deeply sequenced to estimate repertoire size and the extent of clonotype sharing between individuals. To increase sequencing depth and limit assay-specific biases, different laboratories used diverse techniques to prepare libraries and sequence TCR repertoires. Each donor's leukapheresis produced roughly between roughly 0.85 and 9.5 billion PBMCs. Overall results and qualifications from the work: The small number of donors limited the genetic and exposure-history diversity represented. Higher generation probabilities were observed for clonotypes shared by all four sorted-subset donors than for non-shared clonotypes. When several donors were compared, the shared fraction of clonotypes was roughly 5% for naive CD4, 3.5% to 4% for naive CD8, more than 2% for memory CD4, and 0.3% to 0.5% for memory CD8. Even with the large sequencing depth, rarefaction of the sorted-subset datasets indicated that sequencing was incomplete. Sampling was limited to blood, and TCR repertoires in tissue likely differ from TCR repertoires in blood. Based on pairwise subsampling, the degree of clonotype sharing among donors was expected to be affected by sequencing depth. Estimated clonotype richness was generally larger for naive than for memory subsets.

Using the deep immunoSEQ assay, multiplex PCR amplified TCR CDR3 regions from genomic DNA. Extracted genomic DNA from each cell subset was spread evenly across all wells of several immunoSEQ 96-well plates, with each plate serving as a replicate. For sorted subsets, roughly 200 ng genomic DNA, equal to 25,000 to 35,000 T cell genomes, was loaded into each replicate PCR. Purified libraries were quantified with a Qubit 3.0 fluorometer, sized on a Bioanalyzer 2100, and re-quantified with the KAPA Library Quantification kit. Every immunoSEQ 96-well plate was sequenced on a dedicated single-read 150-cycle Illumina NextSeq 550 flow cell. In the original analysis: Because only junctional sequences without quality scores were contained in the immunoSEQ output, filtering matching that applied to full-length reads could not be performed. To assign V/J genes and CDR3, sequences were annotated against IMGT germline references using PyIR, a Python wrapper for IgBLAST v1.9. Reads were filtered out if the reads had weak V/J assignments (E-value above 1e-6), no CDR3, stop codons, out-of-frame junctions, or ambiguous translated residues. A V3J clonotype was defined by an identical inferred V gene, J gene, and CDR3 amino acid sequence. To compute the percentage overlap between repertoires, the number of shared unique clonotypes was divided by the size of the smaller repertoire. Richness of each repertoire was evaluated using RTK rarefaction, the Chao1 estimator, and Recon v2.1 estimates of unobserved clonotypes. Generation probabilities for all TCRbeta clonotypes obtained by the gDNA method from a handful of donors were computed using OLGA. TCRdb retrieved this table from immuneACCESS and kept in-frame rearrangements only. Not all clones are present; in checked studies, unresolved V genes account for under half, and no reason is known for the remainder. V, J and clone size reflect that table, while D and trimming were determined from the DNA. This sample is represented by 560,000 or so clones; 96% of them were singletons. In total, the top ten clones hold 0.11% of the sample.

CD8 naive samples consisted of CD45RO-negative cells that were positively selected for CCR7, yielding a CD45RA+CCR7+ population without TemRA cells. Healthy HIV-negative adults with no recently reported acute infections or vaccinations were included as donors. Only Caucasian adults living in Nashville, Tennessee, USA were represented among the donors. Blood was collected by leukapheresis, and PBMCs were isolated by Ficoll-Histopaque density gradient centrifugation and then cryopreserved in liquid nitrogen vapor phase. Purity and quantity of every magnetically sorted T cell population were checked by analytical flow cytometry. Each sorted fraction had its genomic DNA isolated and then quantified by UV absorbance on a Nanodrop 2000c. Concerning this clone: Its target antigen remains unknown. No quality values exist for individual bases; no much larger clone is one base distant.

There are 18 amino acids in the CDR3, from cysteine to phenylalanine inclusive. The retained sequence is limited to the CDR3, 54 bases, with the frame set at the first base. V and J are trimmed by 3 bases and 0 bases, and the gene matches miss 9 bases of the junction. As encoded in the germline V gene, CDR1 is SGHAT while CDR2 is FQNNGV. The clonotype was recovered from a woman aged 30 to 39 in good health. The source material was naive CD8+ T cells sorted from blood. This specimen's cell subset or site label, per the study, means: CD45RA+CCR7+. This receptor chain uses TRBV11-2 and TRBJ2-1, with TRBD2 identical over 9 junction bases. This receptor has the CDR3 CASSLGGAGGASYNEQFF. At the DNA level, the sequence is TGTGCCAGCAGCTTGGGGGGTGCGGGAGGGGCCTCCTACAATGAGCAGTTCTTC.